The next 9 T cell receptor beta chains were all read from a single sample in a study of shared clonotypes between healthy human individuals. The method was immunoSEQ multiplex PCR; TCRdb's version includes in-frame clones alone and lacks a portion of them. The sample lists about 380,000 clones; about 96% were seen once. The source material was memory CD8+ T cells sorted from blood. As to subset: CD45RO+ cells pooled with CCR7-negative TemRA cells. Source of these receptors: a man under 40 in good health.

The rearrangement joins TRBV6-1 to TRBJ1-5; 7 nucleotides match TRBD1. This CDR3 is 12 amino acids long. V lost 6 bases to trimming and J lost 6 bases; unmatched junction nucleotides: 2. From germline, CDR1 is MNHNS and CDR2 SASEGT. The CDR3 reads CASRTGSQPQHF. DNA of the CDR3: TGTGCCAGCAGGACAGGGAGTCAGCCCCAGCATTTT.

The J gene is TRBJ2-2, the V gene TRBV7-3; tentatively, D is TRBD1 (6 bases). Trimming stripped 2 bases from V and 0 bases from J, with 7 bases between. The CDR3 has 15 amino acids. From germline, CDR1 is SGHTA and CDR2 FQGTGA. This CDR3 reads CASSLGGANTGELFF. The CDR3, as DNA: TGTGCCAGCAGCTTAGGGGGCGCGAACACCGGGGAGCTGTTTTTT.

The V and J genes are TRBV5-6 and TRBJ1-3, with D unresolved. Germline values: CDR1 SGHDT, CDR2 YYEEEE. Between the trimmed V and J ends, which lost 8 bases and 0 bases, there was a span of 9 bases. This CDR3 comprises 13 residues. CDR3 sequence (DNA): TGTGCCAGTACCATAAGCTCTGGAAACACCATATATTTT. Translating gives CASTISSGNTIYF.

This clone was seen only once. The V gene is TRBV2, the J gene TRBJ1-3; weak D call: TRBD1 (5 bases). Trimming removed 11 bases at V and 2 bases at J, with 19 bases between. Germline assignment: CDR1 SNHLY and CDR2 FYNNEI. This CDR3 is built from 15 residues. CDR3 nucleotide sequence: TGTGCCGCCCGGGGCCGGCCTCTGCCTGGAAACACCATATATTTT. Amino acids: CAARGRPLPGNTIYF. The full variable domain, its missing parts supplied by reference TRBV2 and TRBJ1-3, is EPEVTQTPSHQVTQMGQEVILRCVPISNHLYFYWYRQILGQKVEFLVSFYNNEISEKSEIFDDQFSVERPDGSNFTLKIRSTKLEDSAMYFCAARGRPLPGNTIYFGEGSWLTVV.

V gene TRBV29-1 combines with J gene TRBJ2-1; 8 bases are a match to TRBD2. J lost 10 bases, V lost 6 bases, and 8 bases had no gene match. Germline V gene data show CDR1 as SQVTM and CDR2 as ANQGSEA. This CDR3 region has 12 residues. CDR3 sequence: CSVPPTGGEQFF. For the CDR3, the DNA is TGCAGCGTCCCCCCCACGGGGGGGGAGCAGTTCTTC.

The chain joins TRBV5-4 to TRBJ2-7; 8 bases agree with TRBD1. This CDR3 has 15 residues. Germline V gives CDR1 SGHNT, CDR2 YYREEE (reference sequence). Unmatched junction bases numbered 10, after V lost 1 base and J lost 7 bases. For the CDR3, the DNA is TGTGCCAGCAGCTTGTGGACAGGGATAAGGGGGGAGCAGTACTTC. The encoded protein is CASSLWTGIRGEQYF.

This clone was observed a single time. The V call is TRBV28, the J call TRBJ2-3, with TRBD2 matching 9 bases. V lost 5 bases to trimming and J lost 7 bases; unmatched junction nucleotides: 10. This CDR3 region has 15 residues. Per the germline V gene, CDR1 is MDHEN and CDR2 is SYDVKM. In nucleotides, the CDR3 is TGTGCCAGCAGTAGCCCGGGACTAGCCTCACATACGCAGTATTTT. Amino acids: CASSSPGLASHTQYF.

The V call is TRBV28, the J call TRBJ1-3; D is ambiguous. From germline, CDR1 is MDHEN and CDR2 SYDVKM. V shed 7 bases and J shed 4 bases, with 23 bases lying between them. This CDR3 is built from 17 residues. In nucleotides, the CDR3 is TGTGCCAGCACTCTCGACCCGGGCCTGGGTAACGGAAACACCATATATTTT. Translated: CASTLDPGLGNGNTIYF.

The chain is built from TRBV6-1 and TRBJ2-3, with a weak D call TRBD2 (6 bases). V was cut by 0 bases and J by 8 bases, with 18 bases left in between. The CDR3 has 16 amino acids. Germline CDR1 and CDR2: MNHNS and SASEGT. CDR3 amino acids: CASSEATVVFGGTQYF. The CDR3 DNA follows: TGTGCCAGCAGTGAAGCAACCGTAGTTTTCGGGGGTACGCAGTATTTT.